This T cell receptor (beta chain) appears in the sequencing data of a study of T cells in Graves' hyperthyroidism and ophthalmopathy. From RNA transcripts, TCR beta CDR3 regions were amplified. Using the HTBI primer set, a first-round RT-PCR was run on the TCR CDR3. Using its own MiXCR run on the multiplex PCR reads, TCRdb lists one record per CDR3 protein. The table has 90,000 to 120,000 distinct CDR3 sequences, 15% to 20% seen once. Hyperthyroidism was newly diagnosed in patients aged 18 to 65 (duration under 2 months). This clonotype was counted at least ten times. Sequenced material: blood. This sequence was found in a woman aged 45-65 years with Graves' hyperthyroidism.

CDR3 amino acids: CASSFGGRETGELFF. The CDR3 nucleotides are TGTGCCAGCAGTTTTGGCGGGAGGGAGACCGGGGAGCTGTTTTTT. The chain uses TRBV28 and TRBJ2-2; 9 bases line up with TRBD2. The CDR3 totals 15 residues. Germline V gene data show CDR1 as MDHEN and CDR2 as SYDVKM. V dropped 3 bases and J dropped 5; count of bases not matched to a gene: 4.